This entry lists 31 T cell receptor beta chains sequenced from one sample in a study of cytomegalovirus exposure and HLA in healthy donors. This PCR relied on a set of 60 Vbeta primers and 13 Jbeta primers. Profiling relied on immunoSEQ multiplex PCR, and the TCRdb table lists in-frame clones only, not all of them. In the table there are under 300,000 clones, over 90% of which are singletons. The sample comprised PBMCs. The source of these receptors is a girl aged 2-10 years in good health and CMV-seronegative.

This clone was seen a handful of times. This sequence joins TRBV7-2 and TRBJ2-7; possible D gene TRBD2, 5 bases. The CDR3 length is 12 residues. V was pared by 5 bases and J by 7 bases, with 12 bases between. CDR1 is SGHTA and CDR2 is FQGNSA in the germline V gene. CDR3 residues: CASSPLRREQYF. DNA for the CDR3: TGTGCCAGCAGCCCCCTCCGGAGGGAGCAGTACTTC.

The rearrangement joins TRBV10-1 to TRBJ2-3, with 7 nucleotides matching TRBD2. Germline V gene lookup returns CDR1 WNHNN and CDR2 SYGVQD (reference sequence). V lost 5 bases and J lost 2; bases outside the gene matches: 10. The CDR3 consists of 16 residues. The CDR3 coding sequence is TGCGCCAGCAGTAATTTAGCGGGTCCCTTCACAGATACGCAGTATTTT. Its protein product is CASSNLAGPFTDTQYF.

This rearrangement joins TRBV28 to TRBJ1-1; D not resolved. The germline V gene encodes CDR1 MDHEN and CDR2 SYDVKM. V was cut by 8 bases and J by 1 base, with 11 bases left in between. This CDR3 is built from 13 residues. The CDR3 region has the DNA TGTGCCAGCGGGGAGAGGGCGAACACTGAAGCTTTCTTT. Its translation is CASGERANTEAFF.

The chain has TRBV27 and TRBJ2-6; TRBD1 matches at 7 bases. After removal of 3 bases from V and 4 bases from J, the junction contained 3 bases not matched to a gene. The V gene's germline CDR1 is MNHEY and CDR2 SMNVEV (reference sequence). The CDR3 spans 15 residues. CDR3 sequence reads: CASSLTGTGANVLTF. DNA for the CDR3: TGTGCCAGCAGTTTGACAGGGACCGGGGCCAACGTCCTGACTTTC.

The rearrangement joins TRBV2 to TRBJ1-3; D might be TRBD1 (6 bases). V shed 6 bases and J shed 3 bases, with 9 bases lying between them. The germline V gene encodes CDR1 SNHLY and CDR2 FYNNEI. This CDR3 is built from 13 residues. CDR3 DNA: TGTGCCAGCAGGGGGGACAATGGAAACACCATATATTTT. It is translated as CASRGDNGNTIYF.

The chain carries TRBV19 and TRBJ2-3; D possibly corresponds to TRBD2 (5 bases). Germline V lookup: CDR1 LNHDA, CDR2 SQIVND (reference sequence). Between the trimmed V and J ends, which lost 6 bases and 0 bases, there was a span of 16 bases. The CDR3 totals 16 residues. CDR3 sequence reads: CASSPDYGLSTDTQYF. In nucleotides, the CDR3 is TGTGCCAGTAGCCCTGACTACGGCCTGAGCACAGATACGCAGTATTTT.

This clone was observed a single time. The rearrangement links TRBV10-3 to TRBJ2-2; TRBD2 might be the D (6 bases). Trimming cost V 7 bases and J 5 bases, with 11 bases left between them. CDR1 and CDR2 (germline): ENHRY, SYGVKD. CDR3 length: 13 amino acids. DNA of the CDR3: TGTGCCATCATCGGGACTTCAACCGGGGAGCTGTTTTTT. This encodes CAIIGTSTGELFF.

This clone was seen a single time. The chain employs TRBV7-2 and TRBJ1-3; no clear D gene. Between the trimmed V and J ends, which lost 8 bases and 0 bases, there was a span of 14 bases. Germline V gene sequence: CDR1 SGHTA, CDR2 FQGNSA. The CDR3 spans 15 residues. The CDR3 coding sequence is TGTGCCAGCCGTAGAGGGCCCAGCTCTGGAAACACCATATATTTT. It yields the protein CASRRGPSSGNTIYF.

The chain has TRBV30 and TRBJ2-7; 9 bases map to TRBD1. The CDR3 contains 13 residues. CDR1 and CDR2 (germline): GTSNPN, SVGIG (reference sequence). V trimming: 0 bases; J trimming: 7 bases; junction bases outside the gene matches: 4. The CDR3 is CAWSVGQGREQYF. DNA of the CDR3: TGTGCCTGGAGTGTGGGACAGGGTAGGGAGCAGTACTTC.

This chain joins TRBV2 and TRBJ1-6; D call uncertain. The germline V gene encodes CDR1 SNHLY and CDR2 FYNNEI. CDR3 size: 14 residues. The ends were cut back, 8 bases at V and 2 bases at J, with 10 bases in the middle. The CDR3 DNA is TGTGCCAGCCTGGGCAGTCCCTATAATTCACCCCTCCACTTT. It translates to CASLGSPYNSPLHF.

This clone was seen a handful of times. This chain uses TRBV11-2 with TRBJ2-3; D is unclear. This CDR3 region has 14 residues. V dropped 1 base and J dropped 4 bases, with 9 bases sitting between them. Germline values: CDR1 SGHAT, CDR2 FQNNGV. CDR3 DNA sequence: TGTGCCAGCAGCTTAGGGGCCCGGCCAGATACGCAGTATTTT. Amino acid sequence: CASSLGARPDTQYF.

The CDR3 nucleotides read TGTGCCAGTAGTCAAGTCCTTTCCAGCTCCTATAATTCACCCCTCCACTTT. Translating gives CASSQVLSSSYNSPLHF. The genes are TRBV19 and TRBJ1-6; no firm D call. The germline V and J ends were trimmed by 5 bases and 0 bases, with 14 bases remaining between them. Germline values: CDR1 LNHDA, CDR2 SQIVND (reference sequence). The CDR3 extends over 17 amino acids.

This chain links TRBV30 with TRBJ1-3, with D possibly TRBD1 on 6 matching bases. V dropped 2 bases and J dropped 2 bases, with 7 bases sitting between them. The CDR3 sequence is 13 residues long. Germline V gene sequence: CDR1 GTSNPN, CDR2 SVGIG (reference sequence). The CDR3 here is CAWSRDTGNTIYF. Here the CDR3 DNA reads TGTGCCTGGAGTCGGGACACTGGAAACACCATATATTTT.

Written as DNA, the CDR3 is TGTGCCAGCAGGACTAGCGGGAGGCTCGAGCAGTACTTC. Translation: CASRTSGRLEQYF. This chain uses TRBV6-5 with TRBJ2-7; the match to TRBD2 covers 13 bases. This CDR3 is 13 amino acids long. V was clipped by 6 bases and J by 6 bases; unmatched bases: 2. Germline CDR1 reads MNHEY; CDR2 reads SVGAGI.

This chain connects TRBV19 to TRBJ2-3, with a tentative D call TRBD1 (7 bases). CDR3 length equals 16 residues. Trimming shortened V by 4 bases and J by 4 bases, and 18 bases separated the two germline ends. Germline assignment: CDR1 LNHDA and CDR2 SQIVND (reference sequence). In DNA form, the CDR3 reads TGTGCCAGTAGTAGACAGGGAGGATATCCACCAGATACGCAGTATTTT. This encodes CASSRQGGYPPDTQYF. The whole variable domain, filled in from reference TRBV19 and TRBJ2-3, reads DGGITQSPKYLFRKEGQNVTLSCEQNLNHDAMYWYRQDPGQGLRLIYYSQIVNDFQKGDIAEGYSVSREKKESFPLTVTSAQKNPTAFYLCASSRQGGYPPDTQYFGPGTRLTVL.

The rearrangement links TRBV2 to TRBJ2-1; D remains ambiguous. CDR1 is SNHLY and CDR2 is FYNNEI in the germline V gene. Trimming removed 3 bases at V and 10 bases at J, with 7 bases between. This CDR3 spans 11 amino acids. The CDR3 nucleotides read TGTGCCAGCAGTGATTGGCTGGAGCAGTTCTTC. It specifies CASSDWLEQFF.

V gene TRBV13 combines with J gene TRBJ2-5; 9 bases align to TRBD1. Germline values: CDR1 PRHDT, CDR2 FYEKMQ (reference sequence). This CDR3 spans 15 amino acids. Trimming took 5 bases from V and 4 from J; bases not matched to a gene: 8. The CDR3 nucleotides are TGTGCCAGCAGCCCTAGGGGACAGGGAGGAGAGACCCAGTACTTC. Protein sequence: CASSPRGQGGETQYF.

V gene TRBV28 combines with J gene TRBJ2-3; the match to TRBD2 covers 14 bases. Trimming took 5 bases from V and 4 from J; bases not matched to a gene: 5. This CDR3 is built from 16 residues. The V gene's germline CDR1 is MDHEN and CDR2 SYDVKM. The CDR3 reads CASSQTSGGDPDTQYF. CDR3 nucleotides: TGTGCCAGCAGTCAGACTAGCGGGGGGGACCCAGATACGCAGTATTTT.

This chain uses TRBV9 with TRBJ1-1; D ambiguous. CDR1 and CDR2 from the germline V gene are SGDLS and YYNGEE. The CDR3 is 14 amino acids. Trimming took 0 bases from V and 3 from J, leaving 9 bases between them. The CDR3 sequence is CASSVGSADTEAFF. DNA of the CDR3: TGTGCCAGCAGCGTAGGGTCTGCGGACACTGAAGCTTTCTTT.

The rearrangement uses TRBV20-1 and TRBJ2-3; D gene unclear. CDR3 length equals 10 residues. Germline V CDR1 and CDR2: DFQATT, SNEGSKA (reference sequence). V lost 6 bases and J 7 bases, leaving 8 bases between the germline ends. The DNA for the CDR3 is TGCAGTGCCCCTCCCTATACGCAGTATTTT. This translates into CSAPPYTQYF.

The chain combines TRBV9 with TRBJ2-2, with D possibly TRBD2 on 5 matching bases. The germline gives CDR1 SGDLS, CDR2 YYNGEE. V was trimmed by 4 bases and J by 2 bases, leaving 9 bases between them. CDR3 length: 14 residues. The CDR3 coding sequence is TGTGCCAGCAGCCCTCCTAGCAACACCGGGGAGCTGTTTTTT. Encoded protein: CASSPPSNTGELFF.

V usage is TRBV6-1 and J usage is TRBJ2-3, with TRBD2 identical over 13 bases. There are 16 residues in the CDR3. The germline V gene encodes CDR1 MNHNS and CDR2 SASEGT. The V segment lost 4 bases and the J segment 5 bases; nucleotides outside the gene matches: 6. The CDR3 bases are TGTGCCAGCAGTGCTCCGGGACTAGCGGGAAGAGATACGCAGTATTTT. Protein product: CASSAPGLAGRDTQYF.

J is TRBJ1-4 and V is TRBV7-9; D gene unclear. CDR1 is SEHNR and CDR2 is FQNEAQ in the germline V gene (reference sequence). Deletions cut 1 base from V and 3 bases from J, with 6 bases between. This CDR3 spans 14 amino acids. CDR3 sequence reads: CASSLVGANEKLFF. Written as DNA, the CDR3 is TGTGCCAGCAGCTTAGTAGGAGCTAATGAAAAACTGTTTTTT.

This clone was seen a handful of times. CDR3 loop: CASSPYYGVERGEKLFF. The CDR3 DNA reads TGCGCCAGCAGCCCCTACTACGGGGTTGAACGGGGTGAAAAACTGTTTTTT. The J gene is TRBJ1-4, the V gene TRBV4-1, with D unresolved. CDR1 and CDR2 (germline): MGHRA, YSYEKL. The CDR3 loop spans 17 amino acids. V lost 4 bases and J lost 7, with 22 bases in between.

The sample holds one count of this clone. The DNA for the CDR3 is TGTGCCAGCAGTTCGGGAGCCAAAAACATTCAGTACTTC. Its translation: CASSSGAKNIQYF. V usage is TRBV27 and J usage is TRBJ2-4, with D unclear. Between the trimmed V and J ends, which lost 4 bases and 0 bases, there was a span of 4 bases. From germline, CDR1 is MNHEY and CDR2 SMNVEV (reference sequence). The CDR3 sequence is 13 residues long.

V is TRBV7-2 and J is TRBJ1-4, with 8 positions matching TRBD1. CDR1 is SGHTA, CDR2 FQGNSA, per germline. J gave up 7 bases and V 5 bases, and 3 bases lay outside the gene matches. This CDR3 has 13 amino acids. The CDR3 DNA follows: TGTGCCAGCAGCCAGGACAGGGTTGAAAAACTGTTTTTT. Encoded protein: CASSQDRVEKLFF. Based on the CDR3 plus reference TRBV7-2 and TRBJ1-4, the full variable domain is GAGVSQSPSNKVTEKGKDVELRCDPISGHTALYWYRQSLGQGLEFLIYFQGNSAPDKSGLPSDRFSAERTGGSVSTLTIQRTQQEDSAVYLCASSQDRVEKLFFGSGTQLSVL.

The V and J genes are TRBV19 and TRBJ2-1; TRBD1 agrees at 10 bases. The junction had 3 bases not matched to a gene; V was cut back by 4 bases and J by 6 bases. CDR1 and CDR2 (germline): LNHDA, SQIVND (reference sequence). This CDR3 has 14 amino acids. This CDR3 reads CASSKDRGRNEQFF. Here the CDR3 DNA reads TGTGCCAGTAGTAAAGACAGGGGGCGCAATGAGCAGTTCTTC.

V and J are TRBV6-5 and TRBJ2-2; the match to TRBD2 covers 7 bases. The CDR3 contains 15 residues. The junction had 7 bases not matched to a gene; V was cut back by 9 bases and J by 0 bases. Germline V lookup: CDR1 MNHEY, CDR2 SVGAGI. CDR3 bases: TGTGCCAGTGATTCTAGCGGTTCGAACACCGGGGAGCTGTTTTTT. Encoded protein: CASDSSGSNTGELFF.

The rearrangement uses TRBV7-8 and TRBJ2-3, with 9 nucleotides matching TRBD2. Germline CDR1 and CDR2: SGHVS and FQNEAQ. The CDR3 has 16 residues. The V gene end was trimmed by 5 bases and the J gene end by 4 bases; junction bases not matched to a gene: 10. CDR3 protein: CASSRGTSLFADTQYF. As DNA, the CDR3 is TGTGCCAGCAGCCGAGGGACTAGCCTGTTCGCAGATACGCAGTATTTT.

The chain uses TRBV28 and TRBJ1-4; D possibly corresponds to TRBD1 (6 bases). Germline lookup yields CDR1 MDHEN and CDR2 SYDVKM. This CDR3 contains 15 residues. The V and J ends lost 3 bases and 11 bases respectively, with 19 bases between them. The CDR3: CASSLRQDPTGKLFF. CDR3 DNA: TGTGCCAGCAGTTTGAGACAGGACCCGACTGGGAAACTGTTTTTT. The full variable domain, its missing parts supplied by reference TRBV28 and TRBJ1-4, is DVKVTQSSRYLVKRTGEKVFLECVQDMDHENMFWYRQDPGLGLRLIYFSYDVKMKEKGDIPEGYSVSREKKERFSLILESASTNQTSMYLCASSLRQDPTGKLFFGSGTQLSVL.

The chain combines TRBV27 with TRBJ1-6, with D tentatively TRBD1 (5 bases). V was clipped by 0 bases and J by 7 bases, with 10 bases between them. Germline CDR1 is MNHEY and CDR2 is SMNVEV (reference sequence). The CDR3 sequence is 15 residues long. CDR3 DNA: TGTGCCAGCAGTTTATCGAGCGGGGGAAATTCACCCCTCCACTTT. It yields the protein CASSLSSGGNSPLHF.